The 29 T cell receptor beta chains reported below all come from one sample, sequenced in a study of blood T cell repertoires in COVID-19. Data came from immunoSEQ multiplex PCR; TCRdb stores just in-frame clones and leaves some out. Seen here are some 85,000 clones, about four fifths observed once, and the top ten hold around 20%. Sequencing was done on a sample of peripheral blood. The receptors were sampled from a woman at least 80 years old with active or convalescent COVID-19.

This chain connects TRBV5-1 to TRBJ1-6; TRBD1 aligns across 9 bases. The CDR3 is 15 residues long. V lost 4 bases, J lost 10 bases, and 9 bases stayed unmatched. Germline CDR1 reads SGHRS; CDR2 reads YFSETQ. The CDR3 nucleotides are TGCGCCAGCAGCCGAGGGGACAGGGAACGATCACCCCTCCACTTT. This translates into CASSRGDRERSPLHF. Based on the CDR3 plus reference TRBV5-1 and TRBJ1-6, the full variable domain is KAGVTQTPRYLIKTRGQQVTLSCSPISGHRSVSWYQQTPGQGLQFLFEYFSETQRNKGNFPGRFSGRQFSNSRSEMNVSTLELGDSALYLCASSRGDRERSPLHFGNGTRLTVT.

This chain joins TRBV18 and TRBJ1-2; 8 bases map to TRBD1. The CDR3 is made up of 16 amino acids. V shed 2 bases and J 4 bases; nucleotides not matched to a gene: 9. Germline V gene sequence: CDR1 KGHSH, CDR2 LQKENI. In DNA form, the CDR3 reads TGTGCCAGCTCACCAGAGCTGACAGGGGCCTCCTATGGCTACACCTTC. Translation gives CASSPELTGASYGYTF.

This clone appeared a few times. The chain recombines TRBV9 with TRBJ2-3; perhaps TRBD2 as D (5 bases). The germline CDR1 and CDR2 sequences are SGDLS and YYNGEE. Trimming took off 1 base at V and 5 bases at J, with 11 bases between the two ends. This CDR3 contains 14 residues. The CDR3 region has the DNA TGTGCCAGCAGCGTAAGCCCTAGCCTAGATACGCAGTATTTT. Translation gives CASSVSPSLDTQYF.

The chain links TRBV11-2 to TRBJ2-1, with TRBD2 identical over 7 bases. J lost 2 bases, V lost 5 bases, and 6 bases had no gene match. From germline, CDR1 is SGHAT and CDR2 FQNNGV. The CDR3 extends over 15 amino acids. The DNA of the CDR3 is TGTGCCAGCAGCGCAGTACGGGGGGCCTACAATGAGCAGTTCTTC. This gives the protein CASSAVRGAYNEQFF.

Here the CDR3 reads CASSLGGGQPEKLFF. In DNA, the CDR3 is TGTGCCAGCAGTTTAGGGGGCGGGCAGCCCGAAAAACTGTTTTTT. This chain uses TRBV28 with TRBJ1-4, with D possibly being TRBD1 (6 bases). This CDR3 contains 15 residues. Germline values: CDR1 MDHEN, CDR2 SYDVKM. Deletions cut 2 bases from V and 8 bases from J, with 15 bases between. Full variable domain (missing parts from reference TRBV28 and TRBJ1-4): DVKVTQSSRYLVKRTGEKVFLECVQDMDHENMFWYRQDPGLGLRLIYFSYDVKMKEKGDIPEGYSVSREKKERFSLILESASTNQTSMYLCASSLGGGQPEKLFFGSGTQLSVL.

The chain is built from TRBV5-1 and TRBJ2-5, with D perhaps matching TRBD2 (6 bases). Germline-derived CDR1 and CDR2 are SGHRS and YFSETQ. V was clipped by 0 bases and J by 1 base, with 16 bases between them. There are 17 residues in the CDR3. CDR3 DNA sequence: TGCGCCAGCAGCTTGGAATACGGTGGGGGGATCCAAGAGACCCAGTACTTC. Protein: CASSLEYGGGIQETQYF.

The gene calls are TRBV10-3 and TRBJ1-1; 7 nucleotides line up with TRBD1. CDR1 is ENHRY, CDR2 SYGVKD, per germline. Unmatched junction bases numbered 6, after V lost 4 bases and J lost 1 base. The CDR3 runs 15 residues. The CDR3 spells CAISATTGTNTEAFF. The CDR3 region has the DNA TGTGCCATCAGTGCGACGACAGGGACGAACACTGAAGCTTTCTTT.

The V call is TRBV7-2, the J call TRBJ1-4; D gene unclear. Per germline, CDR1 SGHTA and CDR2 FQGNSA. The CDR3 is made up of 15 amino acids. Deletions cut 6 bases from V and 0 bases from J, with 11 bases between. CDR3 DNA: TGTGCCAGCAGTTTACAGATTGCAACTAATGAAAAACTGTTTTTT. Protein sequence: CASSLQIATNEKLFF.

The V call is TRBV11-2, the J call TRBJ1-2; D is unresolved. This CDR3 comprises 13 residues. The ends were cut back, 1 base at V and 3 bases at J, with 6 bases in the middle. The V gene's germline CDR1 is SGHAT and CDR2 FQNNGV. The DNA for the CDR3 is TGTGCCAGCAGCTTAGTGCCAGACTATGGCTACACCTTC. This encodes CASSLVPDYGYTF.

The J gene is TRBJ1-5, the V gene TRBV19; 7 bases are shared with TRBD1. The CDR3 runs to 14 residues. The trim removed 4 bases at V and 5 bases at J, leaving 5 bases unmatched. Germline values: CDR1 LNHDA, CDR2 SQIVND (reference sequence). The CDR3 spells CASSTRDSDQPQHF. The CDR3 region has the DNA TGTGCCAGTAGTACCCGGGACAGCGATCAGCCCCAGCATTTT.

This rearrangement joins TRBV10-3 to TRBJ1-2; 7 nucleotides align to TRBD1. The junction had 17 bases not matched to a gene; V was cut back by 4 bases and J by 6 bases. Per the germline V gene, CDR1 is ENHRY and CDR2 is SYGVKD. The CDR3 totals 17 residues. In DNA form, the CDR3 reads TGTGCCATCAGTGCGGGAGGGGATCTGGACAGGCGGAATGGCTACACCTTC. This sequence encodes CAISAGGDLDRRNGYTF.

In its sample, this clone was seen a few times. The rearrangement links TRBV21-1 to TRBJ2-5; the table's D call TRBD1 went unverified against the DNA. TRBV21-1 is an annotated pseudogene. This CDR3 has 15 amino acids. The CDR3 protein is CASSFWSGGQETQYF. The CDR3 nucleotides are TGTGCCAGCAGTTTTTGGTCAGGGGGCCAAGAGACCCAGTACTTC.

The V gene is TRBV13, the J gene TRBJ2-1, with 7 bases identical to TRBD1. The CDR3 totals 15 residues. Germline CDR1 and CDR2: PRHDT and FYEKMQ (reference sequence). V shed 4 bases, J shed 3 bases, and the junction held 6 bases outside the gene matches. CDR3 amino acids: CASSSTGNNYNEQFF. The CDR3 DNA reads TGTGCCAGCAGCTCGACAGGGAACAACTACAATGAGCAGTTCTTC.

This clone was detected only once. The V and J genes are TRBV4-1 and TRBJ2-7; 8 bases line up with TRBD1. The CDR3 contains 16 residues. The ends lost 1 base at V and 2 bases at J; junction bases unmatched: 7. Germline V gene data show CDR1 as MGHRA and CDR2 as YSYEKL. DNA of the CDR3: TGCGCCAGCAGCCAAGCGGCCGGGACAGGAGCCTACGAGCAGTACTTC. Translation gives CASSQAAGTGAYEQYF.

This chain uses TRBV14 with TRBJ1-6; a weak D match, TRBD1 (6 bases). V lost 4 bases, J lost 7 bases, and 11 bases lay in between. Germline V gives CDR1 SGHDN, CDR2 FVKESK. The CDR3 contains 14 residues. The CDR3 protein is CASSRTVGNSPLHF. In DNA, the CDR3 is TGTGCCAGCAGCCGGACAGTGGGGAATTCACCCCTCCACTTT.

The chain links TRBV5-1 to TRBJ1-3; D uncertain. CDR1 and CDR2 (germline): SGHRS, YFSETQ. Trimming pared 4 bases from V and 1 base from J, leaving 9 bases between. The CDR3 has 14 amino acids. DNA for the CDR3: TGCGCCAGCAGCCCTCCAGGATCTGGAAACACCATATATTTT. Protein product: CASSPPGSGNTIYF.

The V call is TRBV19, the J call TRBJ1-6, with TRBD1 matching 8 bases. This CDR3 contains 16 residues. The V segment lost 4 bases and the J segment 2 bases; nucleotides outside the gene matches: 4. CDR1 LNHDA and CDR2 SQIVND come from the germline V gene (reference sequence). The CDR3 DNA reads TGTGCCAGTAGTACAGGGACAGGCGCCTATAATTCACCCCTCCACTTT. Amino acids: CASSTGTGAYNSPLHF.

V is TRBV9 and J is TRBJ2-5, with D tentatively TRBD2 (6 bases). CDR3 length: 14 residues. The ends were cut back, 4 bases at V and 3 bases at J, with 13 bases in the middle. Germline V CDR1 and CDR2: SGDLS, YYNGEE. The CDR3 coding sequence is TGTGCCAGCAGCTCTTTTGGCGGGGAAGAGACCCAGTACTTC. Translating gives CASSSFGGEETQYF.

This clone was observed a few times. This chain links TRBV19 with TRBJ1-1, with D perhaps matching TRBD1 (6 bases). This CDR3 has 13 amino acids. The V gene's germline CDR1 is LNHDA and CDR2 SQIVND (reference sequence). Trimming removed 7 bases at V and 6 bases at J, with 15 bases between. The chain's CDR3 is CASTNRDSAEAFF. The CDR3 DNA is TGTGCCAGTACTAACAGGGATAGCGCTGAAGCTTTCTTT.

The V call is TRBV7-2, the J call TRBJ2-1; 12 bases line up with TRBD2. The CDR3 has 13 amino acids. Unmatched junction bases numbered 6, after V lost 9 bases and J lost 9 bases. CDR1 is SGHTA and CDR2 is FQGNSA in the germline V gene. The CDR3 coding sequence is TGTGCCAGTCGGACTAGCGGGGTTTTTGAGCAGTTCTTC. Protein product: CASRTSGVFEQFF.

This clone was seen just once. The CDR3 spells CASTRGRDSPLHF. CDR3 bases: TGTGCCAGCACTAGGGGCCGGGATTCACCCCTCCACTTT. This chain joins TRBV27 and TRBJ1-6; tentative D call: TRBD1 (5 bases). The CDR3 covers 13 residues. The ends were cut back, 7 bases at V and 8 bases at J, with 12 bases in the middle. CDR1 is MNHEY and CDR2 is SMNVEV in the germline V gene (reference sequence).

This chain links TRBV4-2 with TRBJ2-7; 10 nucleotides align to TRBD1. The germline gives CDR1 LGHNA, CDR2 YNFKEQ. The CDR3 runs to 16 residues. J was trimmed by 1 base and V by 3 bases; bases with no gene match: 6. CDR3 nucleotides: TGTGCCAGCAGCCACGTGGGGACAGGGGATTCCTACGAGCAGTACTTC. Amino acid sequence: CASSHVGTGDSYEQYF.

The J gene is TRBJ2-1, the V gene TRBV24-1; 9 bases match TRBD1. After removal of 4 bases from V and 2 bases from J, the junction contained 8 bases not matched to a gene. The CDR3 spans 17 residues. Germline loops: CDR1 KGHDR, CDR2 SFDVKD. The CDR3 region has the DNA TGTGCCACCAGTGAGCCGGGACAGGGTTGGACCTACAATGAGCAGTTCTTC. Its translation: CATSEPGQGWTYNEQFF.

This chain joins TRBV12-5 and TRBJ1-2; D might be TRBD1 (6 bases). The CDR3 is 15 residues long. V was shortened by 5 bases and J by 4 bases, with 17 bases between the two germline ends. Germline V gene sequence: CDR1 LGHNT, CDR2 FRNRAP. DNA of the CDR3: TGTGCTAGTGGTACCCAGGCAGGGGAGTTCTATGGCTACACCTTC. This codes for CASGTQAGEFYGYTF. The full variable domain, in which reference TRBV12-5 and TRBJ1-2 provide the parts outside the CDR3, is DARVTQTPRHKVTEMGQEVTMRCQPILGHNTVFWYRQTMMQGLELLAYFRNRAPLDDSGMPKDRFSAEMPDATLATLKIQPSEPRDSAVYFCASGTQAGEFYGYTFGSGTRLTVV.

The chain couples TRBV2 to TRBJ1-6; D may be TRBD1 (5 bases). V lost 6 bases and J lost 8, with 17 bases in between. Germline CDR1 and CDR2: SNHLY and FYNNEI. The CDR3 runs to 15 residues. In DNA, the CDR3 is TGTGCCAGCAGCCGCCTCCAGGGAACGGATTCACCCCTCCACTTT. The encoded protein is CASSRLQGTDSPLHF.

This chain uses TRBV7-2 with TRBJ2-7, with a tentative D call TRBD2 (5 bases). The germline V and J ends were trimmed by 4 bases and 2 bases, with 12 bases remaining between them. Germline CDR1 reads SGHTA; CDR2 reads FQGNSA. This CDR3 is built from 14 residues. Here the CDR3 reads CASSSPGLTYEQYF. In DNA, the CDR3 is TGTGCCAGCAGCTCTCCCGGACTTACCTACGAGCAGTACTTC.

CDR3 bases: TGCGCCAGCAGCTTGGAGGGATGGACAGTTCTTACTAGCACAGATACGCAGTATTTT. Protein: CASSLEGWTVLTSTDTQYF. V usage is TRBV5-1 and J usage is TRBJ2-3, with TRBD1 as a possible D gene (6 bases). The CDR3 totals 19 residues. Germline CDR1 reads SGHRS; CDR2 reads YFSETQ. With 0 bases removed from V and 0 bases from J, the gap between germline ends came to 20 bases.

This chain uses TRBV30 with TRBJ1-1; D perhaps matches TRBD1 (5 bases). The CDR3 sequence is 15 residues long. Germline V gives CDR1 GTSNPN, CDR2 SVGIG (reference sequence). V was cut by 0 bases and J by 5 bases, with 16 bases left in between. CDR3 sequence (DNA): TGTGCCTGGAGTGTACAAGGGATGGAGGGGACTGAAGCTTTCTTT. This codes for CAWSVQGMEGTEAFF.

V gene TRBV5-6 combines with J gene TRBJ1-2; D is uncertain. The CDR3 runs 14 residues. V lost 1 base and J 8 bases, leaving 15 bases between the germline ends. Germline CDR1 and CDR2: SGHDT and YYEEEE. The CDR3 loop reads CASSLTGIGEGYTF. The CDR3 DNA is TGTGCCAGCAGCTTGACGGGGATCGGTGAAGGCTACACCTTC. Filled out from reference TRBV5-6 and TRBJ1-2, the complete variable domain reads DAGVTQSPTHLIKTRGQQVTLRCSPKSGHDTVSWYQQALGQGPQFIFQYYEEEERQRGNFPDRFSGHQFPNYSSELNVNALLLGDSALYLCASSLTGIGEGYTFGSGTRLTVV.